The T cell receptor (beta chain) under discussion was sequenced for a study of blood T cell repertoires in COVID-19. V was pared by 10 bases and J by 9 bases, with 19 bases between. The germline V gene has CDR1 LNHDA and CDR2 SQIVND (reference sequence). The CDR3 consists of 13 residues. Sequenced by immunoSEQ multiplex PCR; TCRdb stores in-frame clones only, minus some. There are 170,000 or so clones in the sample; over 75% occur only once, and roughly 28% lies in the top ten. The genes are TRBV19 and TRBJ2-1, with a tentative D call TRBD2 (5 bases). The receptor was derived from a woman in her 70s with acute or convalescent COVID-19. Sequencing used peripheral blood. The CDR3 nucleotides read TGTGCCACCGAAGGGCAGCTGGGGAGTGAGCAGTTCTTC. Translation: CATEGQLGSEQFF. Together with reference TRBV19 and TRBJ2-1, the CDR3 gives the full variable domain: DGGITQSPKYLFRKEGQNVTLSCEQNLNHDAMYWYRQDPGQGLRLIYYSQIVNDFQKGDIAEGYSVSREKKESFPLTVTSAQKNPTAFYLCATEGQLGSEQFFGPGTRLTVL.